Described below is a single TCR beta chain sequence and its context. As yet, its antigen is unknown. The CDR3 extends over 19 amino acids. Germline-derived CDR1 and CDR2 are SGHAT and FQNNGV. The trim removed 5 bases at V and 0 bases at J, leaving 13 bases unmatched. Synthesis of TCR beta cDNA was carried out from 500 ng total RNA with a constant-region primer. For TCR beta, libraries were produced by three nested multiplex PCR rounds using slightly modified ARM-PCR. Primers for the first two PCR rounds were TRBV1-TRBV30 forward primers and a C-beta reverse primer (roughly 10 cycles per round). One entry per CDR3 protein, called by TCRdb with MiXCR from the multiplex PCR reads. The sample holds over 95,000 distinct CDR3 sequences; 55% to 75% are singletons and the top ten take about 9.2%. This record comes from a study of tumor-infiltrating lymphocytes in primary liver carcinoma. Study-wide findings and caveats: Tumor-adjacent and tumor-blood pairs overlapped less than tumor region pairs did.

The tissue used was unsorted bulk material of about 19-31 mg. RNA and DNA were co-extracted from it with the AllPrep DNA/RNA mini kit. The patients presented with primary liver carcinoma, which was managed through surgical resection. The chain recombines TRBV11-2 with TRBJ2-1, with 10 bases lining up with TRBD2. The sequence came from an older woman with primary liver carcinoma and hepatitis B virus infection. Sequences were obtained from liver tumor tissue from sampling region 5. Specified subset: tumor region T5, tumor centre. CDR3 sequence (DNA): TGTGCCAGCAGCCTCCGACTAGCGGGTTTTATTAGCTCCTACAATGAGCAGTTCTTC. Its protein product is CASSLRLAGFISSYNEQFF.